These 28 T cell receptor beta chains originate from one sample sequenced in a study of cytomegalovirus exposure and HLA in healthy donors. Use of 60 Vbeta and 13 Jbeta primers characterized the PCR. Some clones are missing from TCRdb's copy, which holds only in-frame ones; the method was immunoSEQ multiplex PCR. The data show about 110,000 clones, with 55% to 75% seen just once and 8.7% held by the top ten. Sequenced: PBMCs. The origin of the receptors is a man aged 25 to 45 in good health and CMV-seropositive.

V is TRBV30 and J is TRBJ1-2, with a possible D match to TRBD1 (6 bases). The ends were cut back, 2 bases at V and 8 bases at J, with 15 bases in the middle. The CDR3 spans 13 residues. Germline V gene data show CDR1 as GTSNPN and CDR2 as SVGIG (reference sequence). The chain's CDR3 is CAWSTTGGGGYTF. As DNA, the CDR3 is TGTGCCTGGAGTACTACTGGGGGGGGCGGCTACACCTTC.

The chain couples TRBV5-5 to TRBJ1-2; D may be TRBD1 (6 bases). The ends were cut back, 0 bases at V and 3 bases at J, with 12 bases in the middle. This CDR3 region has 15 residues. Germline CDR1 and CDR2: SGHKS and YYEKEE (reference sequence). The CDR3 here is CASSLAGNRDYGYTF. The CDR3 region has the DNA TGTGCCAGCAGCTTGGCCGGAAACAGGGACTATGGCTACACCTTC.

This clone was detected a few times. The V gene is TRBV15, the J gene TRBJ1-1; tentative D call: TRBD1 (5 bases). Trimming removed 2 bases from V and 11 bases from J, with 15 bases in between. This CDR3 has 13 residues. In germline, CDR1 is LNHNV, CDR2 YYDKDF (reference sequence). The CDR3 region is CATSRSGRVLAFF. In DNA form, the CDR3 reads TGTGCCACCAGCAGATCGGGCAGGGTGCTGGCTTTCTTT.

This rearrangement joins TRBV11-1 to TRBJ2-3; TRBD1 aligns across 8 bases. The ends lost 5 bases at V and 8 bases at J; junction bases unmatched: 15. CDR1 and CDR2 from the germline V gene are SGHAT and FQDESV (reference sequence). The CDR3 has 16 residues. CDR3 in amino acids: CASSGTGPYHLTTQYF. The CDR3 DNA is TGTGCCAGCAGCGGGACAGGACCTTATCACCTTACTACGCAGTATTTT.

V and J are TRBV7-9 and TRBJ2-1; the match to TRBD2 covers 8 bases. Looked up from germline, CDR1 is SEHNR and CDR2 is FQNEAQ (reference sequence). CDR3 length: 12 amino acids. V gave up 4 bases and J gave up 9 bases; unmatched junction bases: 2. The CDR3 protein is CASSSGRGEQFF. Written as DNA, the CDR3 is TGTGCCAGCAGCTCCGGGAGGGGTGAGCAGTTCTTC.

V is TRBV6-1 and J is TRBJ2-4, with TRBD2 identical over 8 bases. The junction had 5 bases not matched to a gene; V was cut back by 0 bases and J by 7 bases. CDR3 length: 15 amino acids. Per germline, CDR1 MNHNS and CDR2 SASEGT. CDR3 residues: CASSEAGGGSNIQYF. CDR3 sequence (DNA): TGTGCCAGCAGTGAAGCGGGCGGGGGGAGTAACATTCAGTACTTC.

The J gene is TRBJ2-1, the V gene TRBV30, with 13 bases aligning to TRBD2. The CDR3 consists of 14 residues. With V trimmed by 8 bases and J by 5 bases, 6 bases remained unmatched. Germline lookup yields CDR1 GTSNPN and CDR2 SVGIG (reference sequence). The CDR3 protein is CAPRGTSGDNEQFF. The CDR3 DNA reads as TGTGCCCCCCGGGGGACTAGCGGGGACAATGAGCAGTTCTTC.

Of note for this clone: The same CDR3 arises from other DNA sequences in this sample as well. The CDR3 loop reads CSAREGRGYTF. The CDR3 DNA sequence: TGCAGTGCTAGAGAGGGCCGAGGCTACACCTTC. The chain is built from TRBV20-1 and TRBJ1-2; no reliable D call. CDR3 length equals 11 residues. Germline CDR1 reads DFQATT; CDR2 reads SNEGSKA (reference sequence). Trimming took 0 bases from V and 8 from J, leaving 7 bases between them.

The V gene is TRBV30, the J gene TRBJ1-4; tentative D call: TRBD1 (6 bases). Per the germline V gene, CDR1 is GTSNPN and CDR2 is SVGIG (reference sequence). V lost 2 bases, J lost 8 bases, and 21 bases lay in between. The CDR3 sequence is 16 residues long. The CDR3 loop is CAWSSYQRGAKEKLFF. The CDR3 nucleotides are TGTGCCTGGAGTTCCTACCAGCGGGGGGCAAAGGAAAAACTGTTTTTT.

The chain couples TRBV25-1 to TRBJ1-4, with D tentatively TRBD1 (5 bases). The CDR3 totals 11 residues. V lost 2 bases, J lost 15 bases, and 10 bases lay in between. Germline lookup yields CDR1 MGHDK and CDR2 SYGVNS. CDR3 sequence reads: CASSEGRVLFF. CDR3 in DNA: TGTGCCAGCAGTGAAGGCAGGGTATTGTTTTTT. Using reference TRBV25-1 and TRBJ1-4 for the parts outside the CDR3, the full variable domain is EADIYQTPRYLVIGTGKKITLECSQTMGHDKMYWYQQDPGMELHLIHYSYGVNSTEKGDLSSESTVSRIRTEHFPLTLESARPSHTSQYLCASSEGRVLFFGSGTQLSVL.

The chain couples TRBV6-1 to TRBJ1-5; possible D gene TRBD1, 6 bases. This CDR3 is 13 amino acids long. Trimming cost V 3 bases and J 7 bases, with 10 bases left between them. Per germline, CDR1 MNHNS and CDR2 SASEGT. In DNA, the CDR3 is TGTGCCAGCAGTGACAGGGGCCGCCAGCCCCAGCATTTT. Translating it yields CASSDRGRQPQHF.

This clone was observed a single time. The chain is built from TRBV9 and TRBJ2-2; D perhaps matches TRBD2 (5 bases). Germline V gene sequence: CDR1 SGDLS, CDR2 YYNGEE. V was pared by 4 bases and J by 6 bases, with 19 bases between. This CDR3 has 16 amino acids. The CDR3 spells CASSSGLATGAGELFF. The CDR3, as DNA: TGTGCCAGCAGCTCCGGGTTGGCAACCGGGGCCGGGGAGCTGTTTTTT.

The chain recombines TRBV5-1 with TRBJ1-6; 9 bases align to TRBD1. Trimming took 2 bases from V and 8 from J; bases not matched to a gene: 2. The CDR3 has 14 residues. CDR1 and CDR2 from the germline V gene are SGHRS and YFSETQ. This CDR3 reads CASSLQGADSPLHF. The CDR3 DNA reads TGCGCCAGCAGCTTACAGGGGGCAGATTCACCCCTCCACTTT.

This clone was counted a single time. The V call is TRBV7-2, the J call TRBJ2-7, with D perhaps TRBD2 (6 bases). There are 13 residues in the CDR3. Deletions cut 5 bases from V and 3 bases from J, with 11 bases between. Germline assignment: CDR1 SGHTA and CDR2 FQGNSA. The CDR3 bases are TGTGCCAGCAGCCTAGGGACTGTCTACGAGCAGTACGTC. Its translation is CASSLGTVYEQYV.

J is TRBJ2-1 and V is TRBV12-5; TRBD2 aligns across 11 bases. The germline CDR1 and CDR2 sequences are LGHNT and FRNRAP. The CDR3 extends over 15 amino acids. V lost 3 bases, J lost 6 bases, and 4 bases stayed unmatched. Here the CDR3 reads CASGLLAGARNEQFF. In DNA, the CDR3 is TGTGCTAGTGGTTTACTAGCGGGGGCACGCAATGAGCAGTTCTTC.

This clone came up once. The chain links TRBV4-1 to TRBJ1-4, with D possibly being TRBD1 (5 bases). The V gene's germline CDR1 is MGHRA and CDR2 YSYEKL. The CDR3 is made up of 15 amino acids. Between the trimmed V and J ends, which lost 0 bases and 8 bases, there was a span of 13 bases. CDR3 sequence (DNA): TGCGCCAGCAGCCAAGACGGCAGGGTCTACGAAAAACTGTTTTTT. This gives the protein CASSQDGRVYEKLFF.

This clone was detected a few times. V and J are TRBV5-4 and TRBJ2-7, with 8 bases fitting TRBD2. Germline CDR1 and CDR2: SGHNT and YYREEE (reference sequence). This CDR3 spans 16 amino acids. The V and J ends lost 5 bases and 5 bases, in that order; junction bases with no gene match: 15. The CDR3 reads CASSPPGGPAGNEQYF. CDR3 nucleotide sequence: TGTGCCAGCAGTCCTCCGGGGGGGCCGGCGGGAAACGAGCAGTACTTC.

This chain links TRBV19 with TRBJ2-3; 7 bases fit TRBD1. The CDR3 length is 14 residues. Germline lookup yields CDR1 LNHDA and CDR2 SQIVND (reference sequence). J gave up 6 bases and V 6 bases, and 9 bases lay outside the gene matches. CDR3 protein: CASSTPDRPDTQYF. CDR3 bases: TGTGCCAGTAGCACACCGGACAGGCCTGATACGCAGTATTTT.

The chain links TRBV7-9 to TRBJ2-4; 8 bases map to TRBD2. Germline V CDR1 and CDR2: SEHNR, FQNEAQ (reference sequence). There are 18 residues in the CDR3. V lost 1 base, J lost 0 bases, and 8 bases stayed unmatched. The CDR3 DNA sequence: TGTGCCAGCAGCTTAGTACCCTCGGGAGGGGTAGCCAAAAACATTCAGTACTTC. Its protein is CASSLVPSGGVAKNIQYF.

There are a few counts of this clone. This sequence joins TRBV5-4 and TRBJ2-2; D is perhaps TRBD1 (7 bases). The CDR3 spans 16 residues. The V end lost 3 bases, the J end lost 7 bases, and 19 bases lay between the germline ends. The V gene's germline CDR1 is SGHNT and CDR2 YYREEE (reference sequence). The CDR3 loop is CASSSWGPGGNGELFF. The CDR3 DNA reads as TGTGCCAGCAGCTCTTGGGGGCCAGGGGGGAACGGGGAGCTGTTTTTT.

CDR3 loop: CASSIRAGELFF. DNA of the CDR3: TGTGCCAGTAGTATTCGAGCCGGGGAGCTGTTTTTT. The chain has TRBV19 and TRBJ2-2; D gene uncertain. V shed 3 bases and J shed 6 bases, with 5 bases lying between them. The CDR3 length is 12 residues. Germline V gives CDR1 LNHDA, CDR2 SQIVND (reference sequence). The variable domain in full, with the rest retrieved from reference TRBV19 and TRBJ2-2, is DGGITQSPKYLFRKEGQNVTLSCEQNLNHDAMYWYRQDPGQGLRLIYYSQIVNDFQKGDIAEGYSVSREKKESFPLTVTSAQKNPTAFYLCASSIRAGELFFGEGSRLTVL.

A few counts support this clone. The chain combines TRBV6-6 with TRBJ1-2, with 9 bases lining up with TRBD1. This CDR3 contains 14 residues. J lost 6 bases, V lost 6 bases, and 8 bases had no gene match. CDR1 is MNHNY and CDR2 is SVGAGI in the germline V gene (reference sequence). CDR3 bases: TGTGCCAGCAGGGGGACAGGGCGAAAGCATGGCTACACCTTC. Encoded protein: CASRGTGRKHGYTF.

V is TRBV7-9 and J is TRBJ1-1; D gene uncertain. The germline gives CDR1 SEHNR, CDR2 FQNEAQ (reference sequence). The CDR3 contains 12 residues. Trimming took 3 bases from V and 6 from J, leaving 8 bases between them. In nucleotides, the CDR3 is TGTGCCAGCAGCTTCTCTCGGTCTGAAGCTTTCTTT. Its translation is CASSFSRSEAFF.

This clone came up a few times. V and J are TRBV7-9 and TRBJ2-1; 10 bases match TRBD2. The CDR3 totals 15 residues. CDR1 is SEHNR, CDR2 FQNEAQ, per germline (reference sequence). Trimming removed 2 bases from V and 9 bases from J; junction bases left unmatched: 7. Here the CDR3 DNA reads TGTGCCAGCAGCTTAAACCTAGCGGGAGAGGGTGAGCAGTTCTTC. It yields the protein CASSLNLAGEGEQFF.

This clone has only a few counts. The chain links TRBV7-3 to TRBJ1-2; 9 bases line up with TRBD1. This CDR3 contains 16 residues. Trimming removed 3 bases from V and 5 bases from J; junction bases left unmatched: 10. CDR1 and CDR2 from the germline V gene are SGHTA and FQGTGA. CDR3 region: CASSLGDRGSSYGYTF. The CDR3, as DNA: TGTGCCAGCAGCTTGGGAGACAGGGGGTCCTCATATGGCTACACCTTC.

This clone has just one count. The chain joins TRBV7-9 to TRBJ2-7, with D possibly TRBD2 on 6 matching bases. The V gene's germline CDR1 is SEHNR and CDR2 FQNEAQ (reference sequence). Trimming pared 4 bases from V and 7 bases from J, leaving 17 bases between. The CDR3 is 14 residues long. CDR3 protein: CASSSRPGLQEQYF. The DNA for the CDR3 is TGTGCCAGCAGCTCTCGTCCGGGACTCCAAGAGCAGTACTTC.

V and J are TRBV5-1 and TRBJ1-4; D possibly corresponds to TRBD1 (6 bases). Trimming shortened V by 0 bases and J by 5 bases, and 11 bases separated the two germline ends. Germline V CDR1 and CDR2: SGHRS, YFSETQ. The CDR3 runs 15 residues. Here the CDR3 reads CASSLAGQGNEKLFF. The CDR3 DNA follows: TGCGCCAGCAGCTTGGCAGGGCAGGGGAATGAAAAACTGTTTTTT.

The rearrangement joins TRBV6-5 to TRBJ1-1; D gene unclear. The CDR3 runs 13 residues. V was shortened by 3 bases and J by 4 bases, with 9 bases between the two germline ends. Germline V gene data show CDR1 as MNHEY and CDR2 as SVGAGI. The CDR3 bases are TGTGCCAGCAGTTATTCCCGTTCCACTGAAGCTTTCTTT. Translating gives CASSYSRSTEAFF.